A selection of T cell receptor beta chains follows, all from one sample in a study of early T cells in non-severe SARS-CoV-2 infection. TCRdb re-analysed the 5' RACE reads in MiXCR, keeping a single row per CDR3 protein. The profile covers tens of thousands of distinct CDR3 sequences, with around 20% appearing a single time and approximately 9% taken by the ten largest. This specimen was whole blood, taken at baseline. These receptors came from an adult who was a healthcare worker with PCR-confirmed SARS-CoV-2 infection or an uninfected control (not recorded which). Each CDR3 is given with its conserved first and last residue. The D gene is left open where the match is weak. Rows may omit the clone size; those that give it use once, few, many or a size class.

j_gene | v_gene | d_gene | len | abundance | CDR3aa | CDR3nt
TRBJ1-2 | TRBV5-1 | TRBD1 | 13 | - | CASGRQGNYGYTF | TGCGCCAGCGGACGACAGGGGAACTATGGCTACACCTTC
TRBJ2-1 | TRBV12-3/TRBV12-4 | - | 15 | - | CASSRRDNSYNEQFF | TGTGCCAGCAGTCGCCGGGACAACTCCTACAATGAGCAGTTCTTC
TRBJ1-1 | TRBV7-2 | TRBD1 | 14 | - | CASSSRGYGTEAFF | TGTGCCAGCAGTTCCAGGGGGTACGGGACTGAAGCTTTCTTT
TRBJ2-1 | TRBV20-1 | TRBD2 | 14 | - | CSAFDSGRANEQFF | TGCAGTGCCTTTGATAGCGGGAGGGCCAATGAGCAGTTCTTC
TRBJ2-3 | TRBV10-2 | TRBD1 | 15 | - | CASSESTGGTDTQYF | TGCGCCAGCAGTGAGTCGACAGGGGGGACAGATACGCAGTATTTT
TRBJ2-2 | TRBV19 | - | 16 | few | CASSVRGASNTGELFF | TGTGCCAGTAGCGTCCGGGGGGCCTCGAACACCGGGGAGCTGTTTTTT
TRBJ2-3 | TRBV19 | - | 15 | many | CASRLHGAFPDTQYF | TGTGCCAGTAGGCTCCACGGGGCCTTCCCAGATACGCAGTATTTT
TRBJ2-5 | TRBV9 | TRBD2 | 16 | few | CASAPGTSGPQETQYF | TGTGCCAGCGCACCCGGGACTAGCGGGCCTCAAGAGACCCAGTACTTC
TRBJ1-2 | TRBV12-3/TRBV12-4 | TRBD1 | 16 | - | CASSLRTGIFNYGYTF | TGTGCCAGCAGTTTACGGACAGGCATATTTAACTATGGCTACACCTTC
TRBJ2-3 | TRBV10-2 | - | 11 | - | CASSGSDTQYF | TGCGCCAGCAGTGGGTCAGATACGCAGTATTTT
TRBJ1-1 | TRBV20-1 | TRBD1 | 17 | few | CSATPVGQGAFDTEAFF | TGCAGTGCTACCCCCGTTGGACAGGGGGCTTTTGACACTGAAGCTTTCTTT
TRBJ1-5 | TRBV5-1 | - | 15 | many | CASSLDGVTNQPQHF | TGCGCCAGCAGCTTGGACGGGGTGACCAATCAGCCCCAGCATTTT
TRBJ2-5 | TRBV10-3 | TRBD1 | 13 | - | CAITPDRGRSQYF | TGTGCCATCACTCCGGACAGGGGGCGATCCCAGTACTTC
TRBJ1-5 | TRBV20-1 | - | 15 | many | CSARDGGGTIMPQHF | TGCAGTGCTAGAGATGGTGGGGGAACGATCATGCCCCAGCATTTT
TRBJ2-3 | TRBV7-9 | - | 13 | - | CASSFGTTDTQYF | TGTGCCAGCAGCTTTGGCACCACAGATACGCAGTATTTT
TRBJ2-1 | TRBV25-1 | TRBD1 | 13 | many | CASGGQGVNEQFF | TGTGCCAGCGGGGGACAGGGGGTCAATGAGCAGTTCTTC
TRBJ2-1 | TRBV6-2/TRBV6-3 | TRBD2 | 17 | many | CASSPLRTSGKGNEQFF | TGTGCCAGCAGTCCACTCCGGACTAGCGGGAAGGGCAATGAGCAGTTCTTC
TRBJ2-5 | TRBV10-3 | TRBD1 | 14 | - | CAISPSTGVETQYF | TGTGCCATCAGTCCTAGTACAGGGGTAGAGACCCAGTACTTC
TRBJ2-1 | TRBV19 | TRBD1 | 15 | - | CASSTRDRGYNEQFF | TGTGCCAGTAGTACCCGGGACAGGGGCTACAATGAGCAGTTCTTC
TRBJ2-7 | TRBV5-6 | TRBD2 | 15 | - | CASSLVARGAYEQYF | TGTGCCAGCAGCTTAGTGGCGCGGGGGGCCTACGAGCAGTACTTC
TRBJ2-2 | TRBV2 | TRBD2 | 15 | - | CASGTSGGRTGELFF | TGTGCCAGCGGAACTAGCGGGGGAAGGACCGGGGAGCTGTTTTTT
TRBJ1-1 | TRBV25-1 | TRBD1 | 14 | many | CASSEDRQNTEAFF | TGTGCCAGCAGTGAGGACAGGCAAAACACTGAAGCTTTCTTT
TRBJ2-3 | TRBV2 | TRBD2 | 19 | many | CASSEARRTSGRGPDTQYF | TGTGCCAGCAGTGAAGCTAGACGGACTAGCGGGAGAGGGCCAGATACGCAGTATTTT
TRBJ2-5 | TRBV19 | - | 11 | few | CASSDRETQYF | TGTGCCAGTAGCGACCGAGAGACCCAGTACTTC
TRBJ1-3 | TRBV6-5 | - | 15 | - | CASSYSKVGALPIYF | TGTGCCAGCAGTTACTCGAAGGTGGGGGCGCTACCCATATATTTT
TRBJ1-1 | TRBV11-2 | - | 13 | many | CASSLVTLDEAFF | TGTGCCAGCAGCTTAGTTACCCTGGATGAAGCTTTCTTT
TRBJ2-6 | TRBV4-1 | - | 17 | many | CASSQPRTGSGANVLTF | TGCGCCAGCAGCCAGCCCCGGACTGGCTCTGGGGCCAACGTCCTGACTTTC
TRBJ2-1 | TRBV20-1 | TRBD2 | 14 | - | CSAPAGGAYNEQFF | TGCAGTGCGCCAGCGGGGGGAGCCTACAATGAGCAGTTCTTC
TRBJ2-4 | TRBV27 | TRBD1 | 17 | - | CASSSAGTGLAKNIQYF | TGTGCCAGCAGTTCGGCCGGGACAGGACTAGCCAAAAACATTCAGTACTTC
TRBJ1-1 | TRBV7-2 | - | 13 | few | CASGRLKGTEAFF | TGTGCCAGCGGCAGGTTAAAGGGCACTGAAGCTTTCTTT
TRBJ1-5 | TRBV27 | - | 14 | few | CASSLRDSNQPQHF | TGTGCCAGCAGTCTCCGGGACAGCAATCAGCCCCAGCATTTT
TRBJ2-1 | TRBV28 | - | 12 | few | CASSQNRAEQFF | TGTGCCAGCAGCCAAAACAGAGCTGAGCAGTTCTTC
TRBJ2-7 | TRBV18 | TRBD1 | 14 | few | CASSPSGTEYEQYF | TGTGCCAGCTCACCGTCCGGGACAGAGTACGAGCAGTACTTC
TRBJ2-7 | TRBV3-1 | - | 14 | - | CASSHRGQDYEQYF | TGTGCCAGCAGCCACCGTGGACAAGACTACGAGCAGTACTTC
TRBJ2-2 | TRBV6-5 | - | 14 | - | CASSYSDSVGELFF | TGTGCCAGCAGTTACTCGGACTCGGTCGGGGAGCTGTTTTTT
TRBJ2-7 | TRBV5-1 | TRBD2 | 18 | - | CASSLTSGGNRLSYEQYF | TGCGCCAGCAGCTTAACTAGCGGGGGGAACCGCCTCTCCTACGAGCAGTACTTC
TRBJ1-5 | TRBV7-9 | TRBD1 | 17 | - | CASSRRTGDDSNQPQHF | TGTGCCAGCAGCCGACGGACAGGAGATGATAGCAATCAGCCCCAGCATTTT
TRBJ1-5 | TRBV29-1 | - | 13 | - | CISPGNLNQPQHF | TGCATTTCCCCAGGGAATCTCAATCAGCCCCAGCATTTT